A single sample is the source of the 21 T cell receptor beta chains below, sequenced in a study of metastatic and nonmetastatic thyroid tumors (dated by TCRdb to 2018 to 2020). To prepare the library, PCR was applied. Sequencing used an Illumina HiSeq 4000. TCRdb passed the public sequencing reads through fastp at Q25 and MiXCR, retaining productive beta sequences. For this sample there are about 39,000 clones; approximately 16% appear just once. The ten largest clones take up 3% to 4.5% of the sample. None of the patients had been given any treatment before thyroid surgery. Sequenced material: blood. All receptors derive from a female donor with papillary thyroid cancer or a benign thyroid nodule (not recorded which). Some clones in this sample may be carry-over from other donors' samples.

This clone was detected ten times or more. A much more abundant neighbour one base away suggests this may be a read error. The sample has other DNA sequences that encode this CDR3 too. The rearrangement links TRBV12-3 or TRBV12-4 to TRBJ1-1, with a possible D match to TRBD1 (5 bases). CDR3 length: 13 residues. The chain's CDR3 is CASSLGGNTEAFF. The CDR3 nucleotides read TGTGCCAGCAGTTTAGGGGGGAACACTGAAGCTTTTTTT.

Many counts were recorded for this clone. This chain connects TRBV4-1 to TRBJ2-5; 9 nucleotides line up with TRBD2. Germline CDR1 MGHRA, CDR2 YSYEKL. There are 15 residues in the CDR3. Germline trimming cut 5 bases from V and 2 bases from J; bases unmatched to any gene: 6. CDR3 in DNA: TGCGCCAGCAGCGGGGCGGGGGGGCTACAAGAGACCCAGTACTTC. Its protein is CASSGAGGLQETQYF.

By proportion, this clone is medium-sized. The gene calls are TRBV12-3 or TRBV12-4 and TRBJ2-2; the D gene is possibly TRBD2 (5 bases). Trimming took off 3 bases at V and 7 bases at J, with 9 bases between the two ends. CDR3 length: 13 amino acids. The CDR3 nucleotides read TGTGCCAGCAGTTTTGGGGAGATCGGGGAGCTGTTTTTT. It translates to CASSFGEIGELFF.

This clone came up many times. The chain is built from TRBV20-1 and TRBJ2-1, with 8 bases fitting TRBD2. CDR1 is DFQATT and CDR2 is SNEGSKA in the germline V gene (reference sequence). Trimming removed 0 bases from V and 3 bases from J; junction bases left unmatched: 4. This CDR3 region has 15 residues. The CDR3 is CSARDGAGDYNEQFF. As DNA, the CDR3 is TGCAGTGCTAGAGATGGAGCGGGAGACTACAATGAGCAGTTCTTC.

This clone was detected many times. J is TRBJ2-7 and V is TRBV6-1; D unclear. There are 16 residues in the CDR3. Germline V CDR1 and CDR2: MNHNS, SASEGT. Trimming took off 3 bases at V and 0 bases at J, with 15 bases between the two ends. CDR3 nucleotide sequence: TGTGCCAGCAGTGACCCCGGAAGAAGAGACTCCTACGAGCAGTACTTC. This codes for CASSDPGRRDSYEQYF.

Only a few counts were recorded for this clone. The genes are TRBV25-1 and TRBJ1-4, with D possibly matching TRBD1 (6 bases). Germline assignment: CDR1 MGHDK and CDR2 SYGVNS. V was shortened by 3 bases and J by 8 bases, with 16 bases between the two germline ends. The CDR3 loop spans 15 amino acids. The CDR3, as DNA: TGTGCCAGCAGTGAGGCGACGACGGGACAAGAAAAACTGTTTTTT. Its protein product is CASSEATTGQEKLFF. The full variable domain, its missing parts supplied by reference TRBV25-1 and TRBJ1-4, is EADIYQTPRYLVIGTGKKITLECSQTMGHDKMYWYQQDPGMELHLIHYSYGVNSTEKGDLSSESTVSRIRTEHFPLTLESARPSHTSQYLCASSEATTGQEKLFFGSGTQLSVL.

This clone showed up many times. This chain links TRBV5-4 with TRBJ2-1, with a possible D match to TRBD1 (6 bases). This CDR3 spans 14 amino acids. With 6 bases removed from V and 0 bases from J, the gap between germline ends came to 10 bases. The V gene's germline CDR1 is SGHNT and CDR2 YYREEE (reference sequence). CDR3 sequence (DNA): TGTGCCAGCAAACAGGGAAGCTCCTACAATGAGCAGTTCTTC. Protein sequence: CASKQGSSYNEQFF. Full variable domain (missing parts from reference TRBV5-4 and TRBJ2-1): ETGVTQSPTHLIKTRGQQVTLRCSSQSGHNTVSWYQQALGQGPQFIFQYYREEENGRGNFPPRFSGLQFPNYSSELNVNALELDDSALYLCASKQGSSYNEQFFGPGTRLTVL.

V usage is TRBV27 and J usage is TRBJ2-7, with TRBD1 as a possible D gene (6 bases). The V end was cut by 7 bases, the J end by 6 bases, with 22 bases between. The CDR3 has 15 amino acids. Per germline, CDR1 MNHEY and CDR2 SMNVEV (reference sequence). In DNA, the CDR3 is TGTGCCAGCAAGAGGAGTGGGACATCCCCCCTCGAGCAGTACTTC. It encodes CASKRSGTSPLEQYF.

This clone was observed many times. The chain has TRBV19 and TRBJ2-5; D possibly corresponds to TRBD1 (5 bases). Trimming took off 4 bases at V and 2 bases at J, with 17 bases between the two ends. This CDR3 comprises 16 residues. CDR1 is LNHDA and CDR2 is SQIVND in the germline V gene (reference sequence). The CDR3 DNA sequence: TGTGCCAGTAGTACCGCCGTTTTTGGGGCACAAGAGACCCAGTACTTC. Translated: CASSTAVFGAQETQYF.

This chain connects TRBV30 to TRBJ2-7, with 9 bases matching TRBD1. Germline V gene data show CDR1 as GTSNPN and CDR2 as SVGIG (reference sequence). The CDR3 consists of 14 residues. The V gene end was trimmed by 0 bases and the J gene end by 6 bases; junction bases not matched to a gene: 6. CDR3 protein: CAWSVQGASSEQYF. DNA for the CDR3: TGTGCCTGGAGTGTACAGGGGGCATCTTCCGAGCAGTACTTC.

CDR3 in amino acids: CASSFESNTEAFF. DNA of the CDR3: TGTGCCAGCAGCTTTGAGAGCAACACTGAAGCTTTCTTT. J is TRBJ1-1 and V is TRBV7-2; no definite D call. Germline V CDR1 and CDR2: SGHTA, FQGNSA. The CDR3 contains 13 residues. V was clipped by 3 bases and J by 2 bases, with 7 bases between them. Together with reference TRBV7-2 and TRBJ1-1, the CDR3 gives the full variable domain: GAGVSQSPSNKVTEKGKDVELRCDPISGHTALYWYRQSLGQGLEFLIYFQGNSAPDKSGLPSDRFSAERTGGSVSTLTIQRTQQEDSAVYLCASSFESNTEAFFGQGTRLTVV.

Details on this clone: Its ends do not fully match the called genes, so a read error is possible. The CDR3 region is CASSGSRRSNHPQHF. For the CDR3, the DNA is TGTGCCAGCAGCGGTAGTCGGAGGAGCAATCATCCCCAGCACTTT. This sequence joins TRBV28 and TRBJ1-5, with D hard to call. The CDR3 is 15 residues long. Germline loops: CDR1 MDHEN, CDR2 SYDVKM.

This clone was counted at least ten times. V is TRBV7-9 and J is TRBJ2-7; a possible D gene is TRBD2 (6 bases). Germline CDR1 reads SEHNR; CDR2 reads FQNEAQ (reference sequence). The CDR3 length is 15 residues. The V end was cut by 5 bases, the J end by 4 bases, with 18 bases between. In nucleotides, the CDR3 is TGTGCCAGCAGCATAGGATCCGCGGGGACTTACGAGCAGTACTTC. It translates to CASSIGSAGTYEQYF.

At least ten counts were recorded for this clone. The chain is built from TRBV3-1 and TRBJ2-2; D is tentatively TRBD1 or TRBD2 (5 bases each). The CDR3 is 13 residues long. V dropped 4 bases and J dropped 4 bases, with 7 bases sitting between them. CDR1 is LGHDT and CDR2 is YNNKEL in the germline V gene (reference sequence). The CDR3 DNA follows: TGTGCCAGCAGCCTCGGGGCCACCGGGGAGCTGTTTTTT. Its translation: CASSLGATGELFF.

This chain links TRBV20-1 with TRBJ1-2; D unresolved. The germline CDR1 and CDR2 sequences are DFQATT and SNEGSKA (reference sequence). Trimming pared 4 bases from V and 10 bases from J, leaving 16 bases between. The length of the CDR3 is 12 residues. The CDR3 nucleotides read TGCAGTGCTATAGATGAGGGCCATGTCTACACCTTC. This encodes CSAIDEGHVYTF.

Only a few counts were recorded for this clone. The J gene is TRBJ2-7, the V gene TRBV7-9, with 7 bases identical to TRBD1. Germline loops: CDR1 SEHNR, CDR2 FQNEAQ (reference sequence). With V trimmed by 5 bases and J by 2 bases, 9 bases remained unmatched. The CDR3 runs 15 residues. The CDR3 sequence is CASSTDRVLTYEQYF. CDR3 in DNA: TGTGCCAGCAGCACCGACAGGGTATTAACCTACGAGCAGTACTTC.

This clone is deemed medium-sized. V is TRBV7-8 and J is TRBJ1-6, with no clear D. This CDR3 is 12 amino acids long. CDR1 is SGHVS and CDR2 is FQNEAQ in the germline V gene. Trimming removed 3 bases from V and 5 bases from J, with 2 bases in between. For the CDR3, the DNA is TGTGCCAGCAGCTTGGATAATTCACCCCTCCACTTT. Translated: CASSLDNSPLHF.

Many counts were recorded for this clone. This sequence joins TRBV6-2 or TRBV6-3 and TRBJ1-4; 8 bases are a match to TRBD1. CDR3 length equals 15 residues. The trim removed 4 bases at V and 6 bases at J, leaving 7 bases unmatched. Germline V CDR1 and CDR2: MNHEY, SVGEGT. The CDR3 DNA reads as TGTGCCAGCAGTTGGGGACAGGTCGGAGATGAAAAACTGTTTTTT. Translation gives CASSWGQVGDEKLFF.

A remark on this clone: A single base separates this from a much larger clone, so it may be a read error. The rearrangement links TRBV19 to TRBJ2-2; 7 bases fit TRBD2. This CDR3 is built from 15 residues. CDR1 and CDR2 (germline): LNHDA, SQIVND (reference sequence). CDR3: CASKNLAVDTGELVF. The CDR3 DNA reads as TGTGCCAGTAAAAACCTAGCGGTCGACACCGGGGAGCTGGTTTTT.

There are many counts of this clone. A much more abundant neighbour one base away suggests this may be a read error. CDR3 loop: CASSFPGNTIYF. As DNA, the CDR3 is TGTGCCAGCAGCTTCCCTGGAAACACCATATATTTT. This rearrangement joins TRBV12-3 or TRBV12-4 to TRBJ1-3; D remains unclear. The CDR3 spans 12 residues. V was pared by 6 bases and J by 2 bases, with 5 bases between.

This clone was seen at least ten times. The rearrangement joins TRBV11-2 to TRBJ2-3, with D maybe TRBD2 (6 bases). This CDR3 contains 14 residues. V lost 1 base and J 1 base, leaving 6 bases between the germline ends. In germline, CDR1 is SGHAT, CDR2 FQNNGV. This chain's CDR3 is CASSLGGGTDTQYF. The CDR3 bases are TGTGCCAGCAGCTTAGGCGGGGGCACAGATACGCAGTATTTT.